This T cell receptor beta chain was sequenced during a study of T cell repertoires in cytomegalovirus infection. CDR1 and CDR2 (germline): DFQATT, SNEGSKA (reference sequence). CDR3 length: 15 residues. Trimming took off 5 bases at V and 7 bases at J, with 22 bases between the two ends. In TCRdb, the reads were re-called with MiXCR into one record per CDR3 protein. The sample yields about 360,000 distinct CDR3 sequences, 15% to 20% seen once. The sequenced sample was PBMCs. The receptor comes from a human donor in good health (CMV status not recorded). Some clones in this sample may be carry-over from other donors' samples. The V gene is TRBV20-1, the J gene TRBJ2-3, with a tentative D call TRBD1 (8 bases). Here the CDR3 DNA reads TGCAGTGCTCCTAACAGGGGGGGCCCCGGGAATACGCAGTATTTT. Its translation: CSAPNRGGPGNTQYF.